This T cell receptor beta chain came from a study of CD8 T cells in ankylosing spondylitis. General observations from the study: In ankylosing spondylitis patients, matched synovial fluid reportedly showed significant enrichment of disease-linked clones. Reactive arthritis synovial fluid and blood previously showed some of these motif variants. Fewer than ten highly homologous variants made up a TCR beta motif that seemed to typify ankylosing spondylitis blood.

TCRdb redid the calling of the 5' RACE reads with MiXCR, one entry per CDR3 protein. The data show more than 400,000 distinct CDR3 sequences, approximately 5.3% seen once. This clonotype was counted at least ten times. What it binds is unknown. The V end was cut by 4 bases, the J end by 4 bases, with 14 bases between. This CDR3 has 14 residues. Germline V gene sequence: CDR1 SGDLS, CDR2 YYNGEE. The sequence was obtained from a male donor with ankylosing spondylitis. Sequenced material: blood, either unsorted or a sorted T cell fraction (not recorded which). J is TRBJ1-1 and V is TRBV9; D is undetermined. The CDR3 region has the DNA TGTGCCAGCAGCCGACCGGAACGGGGCACTGAAGCTTTCTTT. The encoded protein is CASSRPERGTEAFF.